This T cell receptor beta chain derives from a study of beta chain features in type 1 diabetes. Study-wide context: Examination of sorted cells across all samples involved 90 million to 120 million cells. Broader study findings: TCRB repertoires of naive, central memory and Treg cells appeared more similar among patients than among healthy donors.

The V gene's germline CDR1 is GTSNPN and CDR2 SVGIG (reference sequence). The CDR3 loop spans 14 amino acids. Trimming cost V 1 base and J 0 bases, with 9 bases left between them. About this clone: As yet, its antigen is unknown.

Expressed TCRB transcripts got sequenced, as all isolated RNA was reverse transcribed. It was found that naive, central memory and regulatory T cell samples averaged roughly 3.5 million reads. The table came from immunoSEQ multiplex PCR; TCRdb's copy has only in-frame clones and leaves some out. The data contain about 180,000 clones, roughly an eighth of them singletons. Donors underwent one heparinised blood draw, about 0.12 L on average. The sequence was collected from a woman younger than 35 in good health. The rearrangement links TRBV30 to TRBJ1-1; no reliable D call. Input material: central memory CD4+ T cells from blood. CDR3: CAWSGVSMNTEAFF. The CDR3, as DNA: TGTGCCTGGAGTGGCGTCTCAATGAACACTGAAGCTTTCTTT. The entire variable domain, with the rest obtained from reference TRBV30 and TRBJ1-1, is as follows: SQTIHQWPATLVQPVGSPLSLECTVEGTSNPNLYWYRQAAGRGLQLLFYSVGIGQISSEVPQNLSASRPQDRQFILSSKKLLLSDSGFYLCAWSGVSMNTEAFFGQGTRLTVV.